These T cell receptor beta chains were read from a single sample in a study of cytomegalovirus exposure and HLA in healthy donors. Data came from immunoSEQ multiplex PCR; TCRdb stores just in-frame clones and leaves some out. The sample shows about 110,000 clones, 60% to 80% of them seen only once. The sample consisted of PBMCs. The source of these receptors is a boy aged 10-17 years in good health and CMV-seronegative. Each CDR3 is given with its conserved first and last residue. Fields, in order: clone size, D gene, V gene, J gene, CDR3 DNA, CDR3 protein. The D gene is left open where the match is weak. Clone sizes are given selectively: once, few, many, or a class where the clone is expanded.

abundance: .
d_gene: TRBD2
v_gene: TRBV5-3
j_gene: TRBJ2-7
CDR3nt: TGTGCCAGAACTCCGCCGGGACTAGTGCACGAGCAGTACTTC
CDR3aa: CARTPPGLVHEQYF

abundance: .
d_gene: .
v_gene: TRBV2
j_gene: TRBJ1-1
CDR3nt: TGTGCCAGCAGTGAAGGACGGGGGACTGAAGCTTTCTTT
CDR3aa: CASSEGRGTEAFF

abundance: few
d_gene: .
v_gene: TRBV7-8
j_gene: TRBJ1-2
CDR3nt: TGTGCCAGCAGCCACGAAAGGGGAGGCTACACCTTC
CDR3aa: CASSHERGGYTF

abundance: .
d_gene: .
v_gene: TRBV23-1
j_gene: TRBJ1-1
CDR3nt: TGCGCCAGCAGTCTCCTCCTGGCCACAGATGAAGCTTTCTTT
CDR3aa: CASSLLLATDEAFF

abundance: .
d_gene: TRBD1
v_gene: TRBV28
j_gene: TRBJ1-6
CDR3nt: TGTGCCAGCAGTAACCCCGGAGGGGGCTCTTCACCCCTCCACTTT
CDR3aa: CASSNPGGGSSPLHF

abundance: .
d_gene: .
v_gene: TRBV25-1
j_gene: TRBJ2-7
CDR3nt: TGTGCCAGCAGTGAATCCGGCGGAACCTACGAGCAGTACTTC
CDR3aa: CASSESGGTYEQYF

abundance: .
d_gene: .
v_gene: TRBV5-6
j_gene: TRBJ2-7
CDR3nt: TGTGCCAGCAGCTTCCTCCCCTTGGACAGCGTTTACTCCTACGAGCAGTACTTC
CDR3aa: CASSFLPLDSVYSYEQYF

abundance: .
d_gene: .
v_gene: TRBV6-5
j_gene: TRBJ1-1
CDR3nt: TGTGCCAGCAGCCGGACAAGGAACACTGAAGCTTTCTTT
CDR3aa: CASSRTRNTEAFF

abundance: once
d_gene: .
v_gene: TRBV5-4
j_gene: TRBJ2-1
CDR3nt: TGTGCCAGCAGCTTTGACAGAAACAATGAGCAGTTCTTC
CDR3aa: CASSFDRNNEQFF

abundance: once
d_gene: TRBD2
v_gene: TRBV2
j_gene: TRBJ2-3
CDR3nt: TGTGCCAGCCTAAAGCGGGAAGGCACAGATACGCAGTATTTT
CDR3aa: CASLKREGTDTQYF

abundance: once
d_gene: .
v_gene: TRBV6-5
j_gene: TRBJ2-7
CDR3nt: TGTGCCAGCGGTCGGGGGATCTACGAGCAGTACTTC
CDR3aa: CASGRGIYEQYF

abundance: few
d_gene: TRBD1
v_gene: TRBV4-3
j_gene: TRBJ1-4
CDR3nt: TGCGCCAGCAGTGAGACAGGGGGCAAGGGAAATGAAAAACTGTTTTTT
CDR3aa: CASSETGGKGNEKLFF

abundance: .
d_gene: TRBD1
v_gene: TRBV11-2
j_gene: TRBJ1-1
CDR3nt: TGTGCCAGCAGCTCTACCCGGGACAGGAACACTGAAGCTTTCTTT
CDR3aa: CASSSTRDRNTEAFF

abundance: .
d_gene: TRBD1
v_gene: TRBV15
j_gene: TRBJ1-1
CDR3nt: TGTGCCACCAGCAGAGATGGGGCTGTGAGGGGGCTAGTCGCTGAAGCTTTCTTT
CDR3aa: CATSRDGAVRGLVAEAFF

abundance: .
d_gene: .
v_gene: TRBV28
j_gene: TRBJ2-7
CDR3nt: TGTGCCAGCAGCTCTGTGGCCAAAACTGAGAACGGGACACATCTTTGGGAGCAGTACTTC
CDR3aa: CASSSVAKTENGTHLWEQYF

abundance: few
d_gene: TRBD2
v_gene: TRBV11-1
j_gene: TRBJ2-1
CDR3nt: TGTGCCAGCAGAGGGGCTAGCGGGCACTCTTACAATGAGCAGTTCTTC
CDR3aa: CASRGASGHSYNEQFF

abundance: .
d_gene: TRBD2
v_gene: TRBV6-5
j_gene: TRBJ2-5
CDR3nt: TGTGCCAGCAGCCCAACCTTGACTAGCGGTTCGTCCCAGTACTTC
CDR3aa: CASSPTLTSGSSQYF

abundance: few
d_gene: TRBD1
v_gene: TRBV4-1
j_gene: TRBJ2-7
CDR3nt: TGCGCCAGCAGCCAGACAGGGGCCCCCGAGCAGTACTTC
CDR3aa: CASSQTGAPEQYF

abundance: .
d_gene: TRBD2
v_gene: TRBV4-1
j_gene: TRBJ2-5
CDR3nt: TGCGCCAGCAGCAAAGGACTAGCGGGGGAGAGACAAGAGACCCAGTACTTC
CDR3aa: CASSKGLAGERQETQYF

abundance: .
d_gene: TRBD2
v_gene: TRBV6-5
j_gene: TRBJ2-5
CDR3nt: TGTGCCAGCAGACCAAGCGGGGGGCTCGAGACCCAGTACTTC
CDR3aa: CASRPSGGLETQYF

abundance: .
d_gene: .
v_gene: TRBV30
j_gene: TRBJ1-5
CDR3nt: TGTGCCTGGAGTGTCGGGGGAACAAGCAATCAGCCCCAGCATTTT
CDR3aa: CAWSVGGTSNQPQHF

abundance: few
d_gene: .
v_gene: TRBV30
j_gene: TRBJ1-4
CDR3nt: TGTGCCTGGACCAGTGACTCGATGGAAAAACTGTTTTTT
CDR3aa: CAWTSDSMEKLFF

abundance: .
d_gene: TRBD2
v_gene: TRBV7-2
j_gene: TRBJ2-5
CDR3nt: TGTGCCAGCAGCCCCTCGGGGGGGCCTGAGACCCAGTACTTC
CDR3aa: CASSPSGGPETQYF

abundance: .
d_gene: .
v_gene: TRBV30
j_gene: TRBJ1-4
CDR3nt: TGTGCCTGGAGTGTCACGGCAGGGAGGGAAAAACTGTTTTTT
CDR3aa: CAWSVTAGREKLFF

abundance: .
d_gene: TRBD2
v_gene: TRBV7-3
j_gene: TRBJ2-4
CDR3nt: TGTGCCAGCAGCTTATACGCGGGAGGGGTAAACATTCAGTACTTC
CDR3aa: CASSLYAGGVNIQYF

abundance: .
d_gene: TRBD2
v_gene: TRBV13
j_gene: TRBJ2-7
CDR3nt: TGTGCCAGCAGCTTAGGTTTAGCGGGGCCCAACTACGAGCAGTACTTC
CDR3aa: CASSLGLAGPNYEQYF

abundance: .
d_gene: .
v_gene: TRBV7-9
j_gene: TRBJ1-1
CDR3nt: TGTGCCAGCAGCCAGCAGGTGAACACTGAAGCTTTCTTT
CDR3aa: CASSQQVNTEAFF

abundance: .
d_gene: TRBD1
v_gene: TRBV7-9
j_gene: TRBJ1-3
CDR3nt: TGTGCCAGCAGCTTAAGGACAGGGTTTTACGACACCATATATTTT
CDR3aa: CASSLRTGFYDTIYF

abundance: few
d_gene: .
v_gene: TRBV6-6
j_gene: TRBJ2-3
CDR3nt: TGTGCCAGCAGTCAGACAGTGAGCACAGATACGCAGTATTTT
CDR3aa: CASSQTVSTDTQYF

abundance: .
d_gene: TRBD2
v_gene: TRBV7-2
j_gene: TRBJ2-3
CDR3nt: TGTGCCAGCAGCTTAATGGGACTAGCGGGGACCACAGATACGCAGTATTTT
CDR3aa: CASSLMGLAGTTDTQYF

abundance: .
d_gene: TRBD2
v_gene: TRBV19
j_gene: TRBJ2-7
CDR3nt: TGTGCCAGTAGTCGTAGCGGGGACCCTCTAAATGAGCAGTACTTC
CDR3aa: CASSRSGDPLNEQYF

abundance: .
d_gene: .
v_gene: TRBV5-1
j_gene: TRBJ1-1
CDR3nt: TGCGCCAGCAGCTTGGAACCCCAGGGGATGAAAGCTTTCTTT
CDR3aa: CASSLEPQGMKAFF

abundance: .
d_gene: .
v_gene: TRBV28
j_gene: TRBJ1-1
CDR3nt: TGTGCCAGCAGCTCCCGGACACTGAACACTGAAGCTTTCTTT
CDR3aa: CASSSRTLNTEAFF

abundance: .
d_gene: TRBD1
v_gene: TRBV19
j_gene: TRBJ1-2
CDR3nt: TGTGCCAGTAGTTTAGTACAGGGGGCCGGCTACACCTTC
CDR3aa: CASSLVQGAGYTF

abundance: .
d_gene: TRBD1
v_gene: TRBV9
j_gene: TRBJ2-1
CDR3nt: TGTGCCAGCAGCGTGACCGACAGGGATAATGAGCAGTTCTTC
CDR3aa: CASSVTDRDNEQFF

abundance: .
d_gene: .
v_gene: TRBV7-8
j_gene: TRBJ2-7
CDR3nt: TGTGCCAGCAGTGAAGACAGCTCCTACGAGCAGTACTTC
CDR3aa: CASSEDSSYEQYF

abundance: few
d_gene: TRBD1
v_gene: TRBV6-1
j_gene: TRBJ1-2
CDR3nt: TGTGCCAGCAGTGAAAGGACAGGGGACGTCCACACCTTC
CDR3aa: CASSERTGDVHTF

abundance: .
d_gene: .
v_gene: TRBV7-9
j_gene: TRBJ2-7
CDR3nt: TGTGCCAGCAGCTCGGACAGAGTCCCCTTTGAGGAGCAGTACTTC
CDR3aa: CASSSDRVPFEEQYF

abundance: .
d_gene: TRBD1
v_gene: TRBV15
j_gene: TRBJ1-2
CDR3nt: TGTGCCACCAGCCTTGGGACAGACATCTATGGCTACACCTTC
CDR3aa: CATSLGTDIYGYTF

abundance: .
d_gene: TRBD2
v_gene: TRBV15
j_gene: TRBJ2-1
CDR3nt: TGTGCCACCAGCGGGGAGCTAGCGGGACCCTACAATGAGCAGTTCTTC
CDR3aa: CATSGELAGPYNEQFF

abundance: .
d_gene: .
v_gene: TRBV27
j_gene: TRBJ2-3
CDR3nt: TGTGCCAGCAGCCCAAACAGGGTACGCGATACGCAGTATTTT
CDR3aa: CASSPNRVRDTQYF

abundance: .
d_gene: .
v_gene: TRBV7-2
j_gene: TRBJ2-3
CDR3nt: TGTGCCAGCAGATCCGGCGGGGGCTCCCCTGGGCCGCAGTATTTT
CDR3aa: CASRSGGGSPGPQYF

abundance: .
d_gene: TRBD2
v_gene: TRBV9
j_gene: TRBJ2-1
CDR3nt: TGTGCCAGCAGCCCGGGACTAGCGGGATACAATGAGCAGTTCTTC
CDR3aa: CASSPGLAGYNEQFF

abundance: .
d_gene: .
v_gene: TRBV5-1
j_gene: TRBJ2-5
CDR3nt: TGCGCCAGCAGCTTGGTTGGGCAGGGGGGTGGAGAGACCCAGTACTTC
CDR3aa: CASSLVGQGGGETQYF

abundance: few
d_gene: TRBD1
v_gene: TRBV6-5
j_gene: TRBJ2-5
CDR3nt: TGTGCCAGCAGCTTCCAGGGGGACAGAGAGACCCAGTACTTC
CDR3aa: CASSFQGDRETQYF

abundance: .
d_gene: TRBD1
v_gene: TRBV19
j_gene: TRBJ2-7
CDR3nt: TGTGCCAGTAGTCCCACAGGGGGCGGACCCTACGAGCAGTACTTC
CDR3aa: CASSPTGGGPYEQYF